A single sample gave rise to the 25 T cell receptor beta chains below, sequenced in a study of regulatory T cells in long-lasting Graves disease. Building of the TCR beta libraries involved iRepertoire HTBI primers and Arm-PCR of CDR3 regions. Via MiXCR, TCRdb re-called the multiplex PCR reads, giving one row per CDR3 protein. This sample has roughly 380,000 distinct CDR3 sequences, with 16% found just once. As for time point: newly diagnosed GD, antithyroid drugs for less than 3 months. PBMCs were the source of the RNA used for TCR sequencing. These records were also assigned to another study, of T cells in Graves' hyperthyroidism and ophthalmopathy.

The sequenced sample was peripheral blood mononuclear cells (PBMCs), obtained at new diagnosis, from a patient treated with antithyroid drugs. Receptors originate from a man aged 40-49 years with Graves disease.

This clonotype was counted at least ten times. The V and J genes are TRBV12-3 or TRBV12-4 and TRBJ1-2; D possibly corresponds to TRBD1 (5 bases). V was cut by 4 bases and J by 4 bases, with 16 bases left in between. This CDR3 contains 15 residues. This CDR3 reads CASSSGRGFGYGYTF. The CDR3, as DNA: TGTGCCAGCAGTTCGGGACGGGGGTTCGGCTATGGCTACACCTTC.

There are many counts of this clonotype. The CDR3 loop is CASSPYMNTEAFF. DNA of the CDR3: TGTGCCAGCAGCCCCTACATGAACACTGAAGCTTTCTTT. The rearrangement links TRBV7-2 to TRBJ1-1; D gene unclear. Germline assignment: CDR1 SGHTA and CDR2 FQGNSA. There are 13 residues in the CDR3. V was cut by 5 bases and J by 0 bases, with 7 bases left in between.

This clonotype came up many times. The rearrangement uses TRBV7-2 and TRBJ1-1; 11 nucleotides line up with TRBD1. The J segment lost 11 bases and the V segment lost 5 bases, leaving 4 bases of the junction unmatched. CDR3 length: 12 residues. CDR1 and CDR2 (germline): SGHTA, FQGNSA. The CDR3 DNA sequence: TGTGCCAGCAGCGAGGACAGGGGGCTTGCTTTCTTT. Translating gives CASSEDRGLAFF.

This clonotype was counted at least ten times. The chain carries TRBV28 and TRBJ1-6, with D perhaps TRBD1 (6 bases). The germline gives CDR1 MDHEN, CDR2 SYDVKM. This CDR3 is 15 amino acids long. V gave up 5 bases and J gave up 2 bases, with 10 bases separating them. CDR3 sequence (DNA): TGTGCCAGCAGTGACAGGCTGCCCTATAATTCACCCCTCCACTTT. Translation: CASSDRLPYNSPLHF.

This clonotype was counted many times. This chain joins TRBV18 and TRBJ1-6, with 8 bases that match TRBD1. V lost 5 bases, J lost 9 bases, and 6 bases stayed unmatched. Germline V gene sequence: CDR1 KGHSH, CDR2 LQKENI. The CDR3 is 14 amino acids. In DNA, the CDR3 is TGTGCCAGCTCAGCAGGACAGGGAGGTTCACCCCTCCACTTT. Translation gives CASSAGQGGSPLHF.

This chain connects TRBV6-5 to TRBJ2-2, with 13 bases that match TRBD2. Germline values: CDR1 MNHEY, CDR2 SVGAGI. This CDR3 contains 18 residues. Trimming cost V 1 base and J 1 base; bases outside gene matches: 3. Here the CDR3 DNA reads TGTGCCAGCAGTTACTGGACTAGCGGGGGCCTGAACACCGGGGAGCTGTTTTTT. It translates to CASSYWTSGGLNTGELFF.

The chain couples TRBV14 to TRBJ2-7, with 7 bases lining up with TRBD1. The CDR3 loop spans 14 amino acids. CDR1 and CDR2 from the germline V gene are SGHDN and FVKESK. The V and J ends lost 4 bases and 3 bases, in that order; junction bases with no gene match: 6. CDR3 amino acids: CASSPPGQFYEQYF. DNA for the CDR3: TGTGCCAGCAGCCCCCCGGGACAGTTCTACGAGCAGTACTTC.

The chain couples TRBV2 to TRBJ1-3, with D hard to call. Trimming cost V 10 bases and J 2 bases, with 18 bases left between them. The CDR3 length is 15 residues. CDR1 is SNHLY and CDR2 is FYNNEI in the germline V gene. The CDR3 region has the DNA TGTGCCACCGCCCGGGCCTATCTCACTGGAAACACCATATATTTT. This codes for CATARAYLTGNTIYF.

Many counts were recorded for this clonotype. This chain connects TRBV28 to TRBJ2-5; D not resolved. The V and J ends lost 4 bases and 3 bases respectively, with 6 bases between them. This CDR3 has 12 residues. Germline CDR1 reads MDHEN; CDR2 reads SYDVKM. As DNA, the CDR3 is TGTGCCAGCAGTTCGCGGAAAGAGACCCAGTACTTC. This codes for CASSSRKETQYF.

V is TRBV5-6 and J is TRBJ1-5; a possible D gene is TRBD1 (6 bases). This CDR3 comprises 15 residues. The V gene lost 0 bases and the J gene lost 6 bases, with 13 bases spanning the gap. Germline-derived CDR1 and CDR2 are SGHDT and YYEEEE. The CDR3 coding sequence is TGTGCCAGCAGCTTGGCAGGCAGGGGTGGTCAGCCCCAGCATTTT. Protein sequence: CASSLAGRGGQPQHF.

This clonotype was seen ten or more times. The gene calls are TRBV2 and TRBJ2-1; 12 bases fit TRBD2. Germline assignment: CDR1 SNHLY and CDR2 FYNNEI. After removal of 4 bases from V and 10 bases from J, the junction contained 8 bases not matched to a gene. CDR3 length: 15 residues. The CDR3 reads CASSGPASGGGEQFF. For the CDR3, the DNA is TGTGCCAGCAGTGGTCCGGCTAGCGGGGGGGGGGAGCAGTTCTTC.

This clonotype came up a few times. The chain employs TRBV27 and TRBJ1-2; TRBD1 is a possible D gene (5 bases). This CDR3 region has 14 residues. Trimming pared 1 base from V and 7 bases from J, leaving 13 bases between. Germline loops: CDR1 MNHEY, CDR2 SMNVEV (reference sequence). DNA for the CDR3: TGTGCCAGCAGTTTATTTGTGGGGGACGGTGGCTACACCTTC. This sequence encodes CASSLFVGDGGYTF.

This clonotype was seen ten or more times. This rearrangement joins TRBV6-5 to TRBJ2-3; TRBD2 is a possible D gene (5 bases). V was clipped by 0 bases and J by 2 bases, with 12 bases between them. CDR3 length equals 16 residues. Germline CDR1 is MNHEY and CDR2 is SVGAGI. The CDR3 DNA is TGTGCCAGCAGTTACTCGAGGGCTTTGGACACAGATACGCAGTATTTT. Amino acid sequence: CASSYSRALDTDTQYF.

The chain has TRBV6-5 and TRBJ2-5; 8 bases match TRBD1. The V segment lost 2 bases and the J segment 8 bases; nucleotides outside the gene matches: 4. In germline, CDR1 is MNHEY, CDR2 SVGAGI. CDR3 length: 13 amino acids. The CDR3 DNA sequence: TGTGCCAGCAGTTACCGGGACAGGCTCACCCAGTACTTC. Protein product: CASSYRDRLTQYF.

V usage is TRBV19 and J usage is TRBJ1-2; 7 nucleotides align to TRBD1. CDR1 is LNHDA, CDR2 SQIVND, per germline (reference sequence). Trimming removed 7 bases from V and 7 bases from J; junction bases left unmatched: 15. The CDR3 has 15 residues. This CDR3 reads CASTQTSPDRAGYTF. The CDR3, as DNA: TGTGCCAGTACGCAAACCTCCCCCGACAGGGCTGGCTACACCTTC. Supplemented by reference TRBV19 and TRBJ1-2, the full variable domain reads DGGITQSPKYLFRKEGQNVTLSCEQNLNHDAMYWYRQDPGQGLRLIYYSQIVNDFQKGDIAEGYSVSREKKESFPLTVTSAQKNPTAFYLCASTQTSPDRAGYTFGSGTRLTVV.

The chain recombines TRBV11-3 with TRBJ2-5, with a tentative D call TRBD1 (6 bases). The germline CDR1 and CDR2 sequences are SGHNT and YENEEA. This CDR3 comprises 15 residues. Trimming shortened V by 4 bases and J by 5 bases, and 17 bases separated the two germline ends. The CDR3 DNA reads TGTGCCAGCAGCTCTGCGGAAAACAGGGTTGAGACCCAGTACTTC. It encodes CASSSAENRVETQYF.

This clonotype has a count of ten or more. The V and J genes are TRBV11-1 and TRBJ1-1; D unclear. CDR3 length equals 13 residues. Germline V CDR1 and CDR2: SGHAT, FQDESV (reference sequence). V gave up 5 bases and J gave up 9 bases, with 16 bases separating them. The DNA for the CDR3 is TGTGCCAGCAGCAATGGACGGACCTCCCAAGCTTTCTTT. Its translation is CASSNGRTSQAFF.

This clonotype was picked up a small number of times. The gene calls are TRBV2 and TRBJ2-1, with D perhaps matching TRBD1 or TRBD2 (6 bases each). Germline V gives CDR1 SNHLY, CDR2 FYNNEI. The CDR3 length is 16 residues. The V end lost 8 bases, the J end lost 7 bases, and 24 bases lay between the germline ends. The DNA of the CDR3 is TGTGCCAGCTGGGCCCGGGGGCGCAGTAATAGTAATGAGCAGTTCTTC. This sequence encodes CASWARGRSNSNEQFF.

Comment on this clonotype: Given a far larger clone just one base away, this is likely a sequencing read error. The V gene is TRBV28, the J gene TRBJ1-2; D is uncertain. The CDR3 is 14 residues long. V lost 5 bases to trimming and J lost 6 bases, with 16 bases between them. The germline V gene has CDR1 MDHEN and CDR2 SYDVKM. The CDR3 region has the DNA TGTGCCAGCAGTGATTCCCGTGGCTGGGATGGCTACACCTTC. This encodes CASSDSRGWDGYTF.

The table lists this clonotype with a few counts. The rearrangement links TRBV7-3 to TRBJ2-1; 9 nucleotides agree with TRBD2. The CDR3 consists of 16 residues. Germline V lookup: CDR1 SGHTA, CDR2 FQGTGA. V was clipped by 5 bases and J by 0 bases; unmatched bases: 5. CDR3 nucleotides: TGTGCCAGCAGCCCTATAGCGGGGGCCTCCTACAATGAGCAGTTCTTC. This codes for CASSPIAGASYNEQFF.

This clonotype has a count of ten or more. This rearrangement joins TRBV20-1 to TRBJ2-7, with 12 bases matching TRBD2. CDR1 DFQATT and CDR2 SNEGSKA come from the germline V gene (reference sequence). V gave up 5 bases and J gave up 3 bases; unmatched junction bases: 2. This CDR3 contains 13 residues. The CDR3 nucleotides are TGCAGTGCTGGACTAGCGGGGTTCTACGAGCAGTACTTC. Its protein is CSAGLAGFYEQYF.

In its sample, this clonotype was seen many times. The chain carries TRBV2 and TRBJ2-6, with D unresolved. There are 16 residues in the CDR3. Germline V gene data show CDR1 as SNHLY and CDR2 as FYNNEI. V lost 3 bases, J lost 0 bases, and 9 bases lay in between. Written as DNA, the CDR3 is TGTGCCAGCAGTGACGGCGGAGTCTCTGGGGCCAACGTCCTGACTTTC. As protein: CASSDGGVSGANVLTF.

Of note for this clonotype: A junction end diverges from the germline sequence, so it may reflect a read error. The chain couples TRBV3-1 to TRBJ1-3; D perhaps matches TRBD1 (5 bases). The germline V gene encodes CDR1 LGHDT and CDR2 YNNKEL (reference sequence). The CDR3 spans 15 residues. CDR3 in amino acids: CASSHPQGSGNTTYF. DNA for the CDR3: TGCGCCAGCAGCCACCCTCAGGGCTCTGGAAACACCACATATTTT.

This clonotype has a count of ten or more. The chain uses TRBV7-2 and TRBJ2-1; tentative D call: TRBD2 (6 bases). The CDR3 is made up of 16 amino acids. V was trimmed by 3 bases and J by 2 bases, leaving 14 bases between them. CDR1 is SGHTA, CDR2 FQGNSA, per germline. The CDR3 region is CASSFLWGGAYNEQFF. In DNA, the CDR3 is TGTGCCAGCAGCTTTCTATGGGGCGGGGCCTACAATGAGCAGTTCTTC. Supplemented by reference TRBV7-2 and TRBJ2-1, the full variable domain reads GAGVSQSPSNKVTEKGKDVELRCDPISGHTALYWYRQSLGQGLEFLIYFQGNSAPDKSGLPSDRFSAERTGGSVSTLTIQRTQQEDSAVYLCASSFLWGGAYNEQFFGPGTRLTVL.

This clonotype was seen ten or more times. The rearrangement links TRBV2 to TRBJ2-1; TRBD2 agrees at 7 bases. Per the germline V gene, CDR1 is SNHLY and CDR2 is FYNNEI. V shed 6 bases, J shed 3 bases, and the junction held 8 bases outside the gene matches. The CDR3 is 15 residues long. DNA of the CDR3: TGTGCCAGCAGGGGGGAGGGCGGAGTCTACAATGAGCAGTTCTTC. It codes for CASRGEGGVYNEQFF.